Reported below is one TCR beta chain. The antigen remains unidentified. Clones were sequenced by immunoSEQ multiplex PCR, and TCRdb holds only the in-frame ones, with some missing. Of over a million clones in the sample, around 78% were seen once. The data derive from a study of shared clonotypes between healthy human individuals. Regarding the study as a whole: Represented diversity, genetic and exposure-history alike, was limited by few donors. Expectations were that clonotype sharing among donors would be affected by sequencing depth.

Study donors comprised healthy, HIV-negative adults devoid of recent acute infection or vaccination. From germline, CDR1 is MNHEY and CDR2 SMNVEV (reference sequence). The CDR3 length is 15 residues. V was pared by 6 bases and J by 7 bases, with 6 bases of the junction left unmatched. This sequence joins TRBV27 and TRBJ2-1, with 13 bases aligning to TRBD2. Sequencing was done on a sample of memory CD4+ T cells from PBMCs. Indicated subset: CD45RA-negative fraction. This clonotype was obtained from a man younger than 35 in good health. Some clones in this sample may be carry-over from other donors' samples. The CDR3 DNA reads TGTGCCAGCAGCACGGGACTAGCGGGACGGAATGAGCAGTTCTTC. As protein: CASSTGLAGRNEQFF.